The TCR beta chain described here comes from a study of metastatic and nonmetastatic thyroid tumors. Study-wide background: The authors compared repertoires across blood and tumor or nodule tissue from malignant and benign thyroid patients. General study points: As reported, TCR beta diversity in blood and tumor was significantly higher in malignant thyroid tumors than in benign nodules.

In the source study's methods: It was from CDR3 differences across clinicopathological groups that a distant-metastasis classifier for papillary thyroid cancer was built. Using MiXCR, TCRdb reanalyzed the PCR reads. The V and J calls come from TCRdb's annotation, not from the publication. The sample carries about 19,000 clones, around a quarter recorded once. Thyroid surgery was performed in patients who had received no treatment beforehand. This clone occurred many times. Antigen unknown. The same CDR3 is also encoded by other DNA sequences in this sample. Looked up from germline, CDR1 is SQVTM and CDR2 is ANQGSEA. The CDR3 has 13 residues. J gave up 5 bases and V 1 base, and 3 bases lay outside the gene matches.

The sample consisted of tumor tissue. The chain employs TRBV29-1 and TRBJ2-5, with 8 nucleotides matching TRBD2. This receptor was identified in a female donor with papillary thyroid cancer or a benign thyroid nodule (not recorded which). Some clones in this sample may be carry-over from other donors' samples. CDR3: CSVEVGGAETQYF. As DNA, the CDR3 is TGCAGCGTTGAAGTCGGGGGGGCGGAGACCCAGTACTTC.